Ten or more counts support the clone carrying this TCR beta chain. Its target is not known. The sample comes from a study of regulatory T cells in long-lasting Graves disease. The CDR3 runs 12 residues. Germline values: CDR1 DFQATT, CDR2 SNEGSKA (reference sequence). Trimming cost V 6 bases and J 3 bases, with 12 bases left between them. Arm-PCR of CDR3 regions with iRepertoire HTBI primers generated TCR beta libraries. Under the authors' procedure: Samples collectively showed 62 TRBV and approximately 15 TRBJ segments. TCRdb re-derived calls from the multiplex PCR reads in MiXCR, one entry per CDR3 protein. The V and J calls were determined by TCRdb, not by the authors. Of 300,000 or so distinct CDR3 sequences listed, around a fifth are singletons. Noted time point: persistent/refractory GD, antithyroid drugs over 5 years with positive TRAb. Researchers made the TCR library from RNA that was extracted from PBMCs. In each case, Graves' disease was diagnosed per American Thyroid Association guidelines.

Overall study results and limits: Persistent disease was associated with favored TRBV28 usage and with favored use of TRBJ1-2 and TRBJ2-5.

The material was peripheral blood mononuclear cells (PBMCs), obtained when the disease was refractory, from a patient treated with antithyroid drugs. The receptor was isolated from a female donor with Graves disease. The J gene is TRBJ2-7, the V gene TRBV20-1, with no clear D. CDR3 bases: TGCAGTGCCAAAAGGGTAAACTACGAGCAGTACTTC. This sequence encodes CSAKRVNYEQYF.